The T cell receptor beta chain described here comes from a study of cytomegalovirus exposure and HLA in healthy donors. The study's findings and limits: TRBV6-2, TRBV6-3 and other indistinguishable V segments were excluded. A link between a missense DCLRE1C variant and TCR beta V- and J-gene trimming emerged from a later analysis. Previously analyzed data showed that most TCR beta V segments were productive at a frequency of about 87% or about 30%. Presence/absence analyses rested on an assumption that sequencing depth was roughly uniform across donors.

Worth noting for this clone: The antigen remains undetermined.

It was with 60 Vbeta and 13 Jbeta primers that the PCR ran. TCRdb's copy holds only in-frame clones and misses some; the assay was immunoSEQ multiplex PCR. Of about 98,000 clones in the sample, approximately 71% were seen once. This CDR3 has 15 amino acids. Trimming took 2 bases from V and 2 from J, leaving 11 bases between them. Germline V gene lookup returns CDR1 SGHRS and CDR2 YFSETQ. The chain has TRBV5-1 and TRBJ1-3, with D uncertain. Sequencing was performed on PBMCs. This clonotype originated in a male donor in good health and CMV-seropositive. The CDR3 DNA follows: TGCGCCAGCAGCTTCGACTTTCCGCCTGGAAACACCATATATTTT. This codes for CASSFDFPPGNTIYF.